Presented here are 28 T cell receptor beta chains from one specimen sequenced in a study of graft-versus-host responses after intestinal transplantation. No antigen has been identified for these receptors. Repertoires were generated with immunoSEQ multiplex PCR, while TCRdb's copy carries only in-frame clones and drops some. This sample has roughly 120,000 clones, with 85% to 95% found just once. The specimen was unstimulated CD4+ T cells sorted from spleen or lymph node cells, collected before transplant. Source of these receptors: a human donor who was the organ donor for an intestinal transplant.

The CDR3 nucleotides read TGTGCCAGCAGCTTAGGACTAGCGGGAGTCGAGCAGTACTTC. It specifies CASSLGLAGVEQYF. V is TRBV7-9 and J is TRBJ2-7, with 12 bases aligning to TRBD2. CDR3 length: 14 residues. Losses at the gene ends were 1 base for V and 6 bases for J; bases not matched to a gene: 1. Germline V gene data show CDR1 as SEHNR and CDR2 as FQNEAQ (reference sequence).

This sequence joins TRBV5-1 and TRBJ2-7; unclear D gene. CDR1 is SGHRS, CDR2 YFSETQ, per germline. V lost 4 bases and J lost 1, with 9 bases in between. The length of the CDR3 is 13 residues. The CDR3 region has the DNA TGCGCCAGCAGCCTTTTGGGTTCCTACGAGCAGTACTTC. Protein sequence: CASSLLGSYEQYF.

This chain joins TRBV15 and TRBJ1-5; possibly TRBD1 for D (6 bases). Trimming cost V 0 bases and J 7 bases, with 10 bases left between them. Germline lookup yields CDR1 LNHNV and CDR2 YYDKDF (reference sequence). The CDR3 is 14 amino acids. CDR3 residues: CATSRDIGGQPQHF. The DNA of the CDR3 is TGTGCCACCAGCAGAGATATAGGGGGGCAGCCCCAGCATTTT.

The chain couples TRBV2 to TRBJ2-7; D uncertain. Trimming cost V 2 bases and J 0 bases, with 11 bases left between them. The CDR3 extends over 15 amino acids. In germline, CDR1 is SNHLY, CDR2 FYNNEI. CDR3 sequence: CASSETERPSYEQYF. CDR3 coding DNA: TGTGCCAGCAGTGAAACGGAAAGACCCTCCTACGAGCAGTACTTC.

This clone was observed once. This rearrangement joins TRBV2 to TRBJ2-1; a weak D match, TRBD2 (6 bases). Germline V gene lookup returns CDR1 SNHLY and CDR2 FYNNEI. V lost 2 bases, J lost 2 bases, and 16 bases lay in between. CDR3 length equals 17 residues. The CDR3 bases are TGTGCCAGCAGTGAACGGGTTGGGGGACTTACCTACAATGAGCAGTTCTTC. It yields the protein CASSERVGGLTYNEQFF.

Here the CDR3 reads CAWTAANYGYTF. CDR3 in DNA: TGTGCCTGGACTGCTGCTAACTATGGCTACACCTTC. This chain uses TRBV30 with TRBJ1-2; D ambiguous. With 4 bases removed from V and 0 bases from J, the gap between germline ends came to 6 bases. Per the germline V gene, CDR1 is GTSNPN and CDR2 is SVGIG (reference sequence). This CDR3 contains 12 residues.

The V gene is TRBV11-2, the J gene TRBJ2-3; D gene ambiguous. The CDR3 contains 12 residues. The V gene lost 3 bases and the J gene lost 4 bases, with 5 bases spanning the gap. Germline V gene lookup returns CDR1 SGHAT and CDR2 FQNNGV. CDR3 residues: CASSFGADTQYF. DNA of the CDR3: TGTGCCAGCAGCTTCGGCGCAGATACGCAGTATTTT.

The rearrangement uses TRBV5-1 and TRBJ2-3; a weak D match, TRBD1 (6 bases). V dropped 5 bases and J dropped 1 base, with 11 bases sitting between them. This CDR3 spans 14 amino acids. CDR1 is SGHRS, CDR2 YFSETQ, per germline. CDR3 sequence: CASSIRGGTDTQYF. The CDR3 nucleotides read TGCGCCAGCAGTATCAGGGGAGGCACAGATACGCAGTATTTT.

V is TRBV4-2 and J is TRBJ1-5; D gene uncertain. The CDR3 length is 13 residues. V was trimmed by 3 bases and J by 4 bases, leaving 7 bases between them. Germline CDR1 and CDR2: LGHNA and YNFKEQ. Here the CDR3 reads CASSHGENQPQHF. The DNA of the CDR3 is TGTGCCAGCAGCCACGGAGAAAATCAGCCCCAGCATTTT.

The V call is TRBV15, the J call TRBJ1-2; D possibly corresponds to TRBD1 (6 bases). The germline CDR1 and CDR2 sequences are LNHNV and YYDKDF (reference sequence). The CDR3 spans 13 residues. With 0 bases removed from V and 5 bases from J, the gap between germline ends came to 7 bases. For the CDR3, the DNA is TGTGCCACCAGCAGAGATCAGGGGTATGGCTACACCTTC. As protein: CATSRDQGYGYTF.

V is TRBV5-4 and J is TRBJ1-1; 7 nucleotides match TRBD1. This CDR3 region has 14 residues. V dropped 4 bases and J dropped 6; count of bases not matched to a gene: 9. CDR1 SGHNT and CDR2 YYREEE come from the germline V gene (reference sequence). The CDR3 DNA reads as TGTGCCAGCAGCGTTACAGGGGTAGGGGCTGAAGCTTTCTTT. This codes for CASSVTGVGAEAFF.

The chain carries TRBV5-8 and TRBJ2-4; 8 nucleotides agree with TRBD1. With V trimmed by 5 bases and J by 0 bases, 7 bases remained unmatched. Germline V gives CDR1 SGHTS, CDR2 YDEGEE. The CDR3 extends over 16 amino acids. The CDR3 DNA follows: TGTGCCAGCAGTCAACAGGGGGTTCTAGCCAAAAACATTCAGTACTTC. It specifies CASSQQGVLAKNIQYF.

Concerning this clone itself: The junction shows a germline mismatch at one end, possibly a read error. The chain has TRBV28 and TRBJ2-3, with D tentatively TRBD2 (5 bases). The CDR3 sequence is 16 residues long. Germline-derived CDR1 and CDR2 are MDHEN and SYDVKM. CDR3: CASSLSSGRSTDTRYF. The DNA of the CDR3 is TGTGCCAGCAGTTTAAGCAGCGGAAGAAGCACAGATACGCGGTATTTT.

This clone was counted once. V usage is TRBV9 and J usage is TRBJ2-7; D may match TRBD1 or TRBD2 (5 bases each). Trimming took off 0 bases at V and 7 bases at J, with 17 bases between the two ends. The germline gives CDR1 SGDLS, CDR2 YYNGEE. The length of the CDR3 is 15 residues. This CDR3 reads CASSVVCRGEGEQYF. In nucleotides, the CDR3 is TGTGCCAGCAGCGTAGTGTGTAGGGGAGAGGGGGAGCAGTACTTC.

The genes are TRBV19 and TRBJ2-1; TRBD2 aligns across 8 bases. CDR1 is LNHDA and CDR2 is SQIVND in the germline V gene (reference sequence). V trimming: 3 bases; J trimming: 6 bases; junction bases outside the gene matches: 13. This CDR3 has 17 amino acids. The CDR3 nucleotides are TGTGCCAGTAGTATTATTAGAGAGCGGGAGAGACCCAATGAGCAGTTCTTC. Its protein is CASSIIRERERPNEQFF.

The chain couples TRBV10-1 to TRBJ2-1, with unresolved D. This CDR3 has 19 residues. CDR1 WNHNN and CDR2 SYGVQD come from the germline V gene (reference sequence). Trimming took 0 bases from V and 5 from J, leaving 23 bases between them. CDR3 sequence: CASSESIGFLTSAHNEQFF. The CDR3 nucleotides are TGCGCCAGCAGTGAGTCGATCGGGTTCCTGACATCCGCCCACAATGAGCAGTTCTTC.

This clone has only one observation. The chain combines TRBV28 with TRBJ2-3, with a weak D call TRBD2 (7 bases). Trimming cost V 4 bases and J 1 base, with 12 bases left between them. The CDR3 length is 15 residues. In germline, CDR1 is MDHEN, CDR2 SYDVKM. CDR3 loop: CASSSSGTRTDTQYF. CDR3 sequence (DNA): TGTGCCAGCAGTTCCAGCGGGACACGCACAGATACGCAGTATTTT. The entire variable domain, with the rest obtained from reference TRBV28 and TRBJ2-3, is as follows: DVKVTQSSRYLVKRTGEKVFLECVQDMDHENMFWYRQDPGLGLRLIYFSYDVKMKEKGDIPEGYSVSREKKERFSLILESASTNQTSMYLCASSSSGTRTDTQYFGPGTRLTVL.

The V call is TRBV25-1, the J call TRBJ2-6, with D unclear. Germline V gene sequence: CDR1 MGHDK, CDR2 SYGVNS. There are 16 residues in the CDR3. Trimming removed 1 base at V and 4 bases at J, with 11 bases between. CDR3 region: CASSESRPSGANVLTF. CDR3 sequence (DNA): TGTGCCAGCAGTGAATCGAGGCCGTCGGGGGCCAACGTCCTGACTTTC.

The rearrangement uses TRBV19 and TRBJ1-5; the D gene is possibly TRBD1 (5 bases). Germline V gene data show CDR1 as LNHDA and CDR2 as SQIVND (reference sequence). Trimming took 2 bases from V and 8 from J, leaving 16 bases between them. The CDR3 extends over 15 amino acids. CDR3 DNA sequence: TGTGCCAGTAGTATACCGGGACGGTACCTGAAGCCCCAGCATTTT. It translates to CASSIPGRYLKPQHF.

This chain links TRBV27 with TRBJ2-7; D tentatively fits TRBD1 or TRBD2 (5 bases each). The CDR3 extends over 14 amino acids. V lost 4 bases, J lost 2 bases, and 12 bases lay in between. Germline V gene lookup returns CDR1 MNHEY and CDR2 SMNVEV (reference sequence). The CDR3 DNA follows: TGTGCCAGCAGTTCCAGGTGGGGGACCTACGAGCAGTACTTC. Translation gives CASSSRWGTYEQYF.

This chain links TRBV11-2 with TRBJ1-3, with D possibly being TRBD1 (6 bases). This CDR3 comprises 17 residues. Per the germline V gene, CDR1 is SGHAT and CDR2 is FQNNGV. The V and J ends lost 4 bases and 0 bases respectively, with 16 bases between them. CDR3 amino acids: CASSSLGQLSSGNTIYF. The CDR3, as DNA: TGTGCCAGCAGCTCCCTAGGACAGCTAAGCTCTGGAAACACCATATATTTT.

V and J are TRBV7-2 and TRBJ1-5; no clear D. Germline V gene sequence: CDR1 SGHTA, CDR2 FQGNSA. Trimming stripped 1 base from V and 3 bases from J, with 10 bases between. CDR3 length: 15 amino acids. CDR3: CASSLVSGLNQPQHF. CDR3 DNA sequence: TGTGCCAGCAGCTTAGTCTCCGGCCTCAATCAGCCCCAGCATTTT.

J is TRBJ2-5 and V is TRBV5-1, with D uncertain. V was pared by 5 bases and J by 1 base, with 3 bases between. The CDR3 runs 11 residues. Germline loops: CDR1 SGHRS, CDR2 YFSETQ. The CDR3 loop is CASRGQETQYF. The CDR3 DNA is TGCGCCAGCAGGGGCCAAGAGACCCAGTACTTC.

The chain links TRBV28 to TRBJ1-4; 8 bases align to TRBD1. J was trimmed by 12 bases and V by 4 bases; bases with no gene match: 13. The V gene's germline CDR1 is MDHEN and CDR2 SYDVKM. CDR3 length equals 15 residues. CDR3 DNA: TGTGCCAGCAGTTCATTTAAAATACAGGGGGGGGAACTGTTTTTT. Encoded protein: CASSSFKIQGGELFF. The whole variable domain, filled in from reference TRBV28 and TRBJ1-4, reads DVKVTQSSRYLVKRTGEKVFLECVQDMDHENMFWYRQDPGLGLRLIYFSYDVKMKEKGDIPEGYSVSREKKERFSLILESASTNQTSMYLCASSSFKIQGGELFFGSGTQLSVL.

This clone was observed a single time. The chain combines TRBV2 with TRBJ1-5; D is unresolved. Germline V gene sequence: CDR1 SNHLY, CDR2 FYNNEI. V was trimmed by 8 bases and J by 3 bases, leaving 11 bases between them. CDR3 length: 13 amino acids. CDR3 nucleotide sequence: TGTGCCAGCGGAAACAGCTACAATCAGCCCCAGCATTTT. This gives the protein CASGNSYNQPQHF.

This chain connects TRBV10-3 to TRBJ1-1; D ambiguous. The germline V and J ends were trimmed by 6 bases and 5 bases, with 13 bases remaining between them. The CDR3 runs 13 residues. In germline, CDR1 is ENHRY, CDR2 SYGVKD. CDR3 nucleotide sequence: TGTGCCATCAGGGCGGGAGCGGAGACTGAAGCTTTCTTT. Residues: CAIRAGAETEAFF.

The rearrangement joins TRBV30 to TRBJ1-2; a weak D match, TRBD1 (5 bases). Germline V lookup: CDR1 GTSNPN, CDR2 SVGIG (reference sequence). V was clipped by 0 bases and J by 6 bases, with 17 bases between them. This CDR3 is built from 15 residues. CDR3 sequence: CAWSVRPGSAHGYTF. CDR3 nucleotide sequence: TGTGCCTGGAGTGTACGTCCAGGGAGTGCCCATGGCTACACCTTC.

V usage is TRBV12-2 and J usage is TRBJ1-1. TRBV12-2 is a recognized pseudogene. CDR3 length: 16 residues. CDR3 sequence (DNA): TGTGCAAGTCGCTTAGGGTCCCGGGCCTTGAACACTGAAGCTTTCTTT. It encodes CASRLGSRALNTEAFF.